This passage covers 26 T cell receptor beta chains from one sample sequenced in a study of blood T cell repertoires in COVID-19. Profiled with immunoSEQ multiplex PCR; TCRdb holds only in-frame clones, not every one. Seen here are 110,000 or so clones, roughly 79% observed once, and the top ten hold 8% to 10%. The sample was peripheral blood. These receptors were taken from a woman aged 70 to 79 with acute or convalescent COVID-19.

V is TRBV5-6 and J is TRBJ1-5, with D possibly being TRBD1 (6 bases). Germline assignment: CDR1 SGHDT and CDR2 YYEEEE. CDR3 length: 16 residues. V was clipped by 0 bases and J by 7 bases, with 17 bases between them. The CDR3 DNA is TGTGCCAGCAGCTTGGGTGGGGGCCCCTTCGGACAGCCCCAGCATTTT. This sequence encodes CASSLGGGPFGQPQHF.

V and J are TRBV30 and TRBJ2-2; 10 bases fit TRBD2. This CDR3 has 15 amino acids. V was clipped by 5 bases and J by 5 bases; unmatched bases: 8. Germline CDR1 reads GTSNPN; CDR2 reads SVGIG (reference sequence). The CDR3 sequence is CAWASGSIGTGELFF. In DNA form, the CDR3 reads TGTGCCTGGGCTAGCGGGAGTATCGGAACCGGGGAGCTGTTTTTT. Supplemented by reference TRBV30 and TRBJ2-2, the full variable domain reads SQTIHQWPATLVQPVGSPLSLECTVEGTSNPNLYWYRQAAGRGLQLLFYSVGIGQISSEVPQNLSASRPQDRQFILSSKKLLLSDSGFYLCAWASGSIGTGELFFGEGSRLTVL.

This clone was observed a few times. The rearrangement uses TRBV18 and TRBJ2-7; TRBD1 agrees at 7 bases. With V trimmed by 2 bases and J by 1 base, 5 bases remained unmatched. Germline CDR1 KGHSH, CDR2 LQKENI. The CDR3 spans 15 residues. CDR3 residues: CASSPGTVRSYEQYF. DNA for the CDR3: TGTGCCAGCTCACCAGGGACAGTGAGGTCCTACGAGCAGTACTTC.

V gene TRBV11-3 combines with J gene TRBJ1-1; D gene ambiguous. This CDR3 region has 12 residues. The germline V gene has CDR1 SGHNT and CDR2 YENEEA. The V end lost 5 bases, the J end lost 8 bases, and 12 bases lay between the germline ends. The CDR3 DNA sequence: TGTGCCAGCAGCCCCCCCGGAGAGGAAGCTTTCTTT. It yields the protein CASSPPGEEAFF.

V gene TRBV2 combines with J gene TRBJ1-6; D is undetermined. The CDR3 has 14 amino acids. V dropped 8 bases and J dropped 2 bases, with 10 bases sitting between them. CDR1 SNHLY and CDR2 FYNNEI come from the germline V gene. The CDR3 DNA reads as TGTGCCAGCCCCGTTGGGCCCTATAATTCACCCCTCCACTTT. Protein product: CASPVGPYNSPLHF.

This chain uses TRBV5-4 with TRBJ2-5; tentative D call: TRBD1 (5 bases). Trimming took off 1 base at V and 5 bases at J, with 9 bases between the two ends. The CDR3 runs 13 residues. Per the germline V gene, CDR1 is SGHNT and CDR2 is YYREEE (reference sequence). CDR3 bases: TGTGCCAGCAGCTTGTTGGACACGGAGACCCAGTACTTC. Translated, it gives CASSLLDTETQYF.

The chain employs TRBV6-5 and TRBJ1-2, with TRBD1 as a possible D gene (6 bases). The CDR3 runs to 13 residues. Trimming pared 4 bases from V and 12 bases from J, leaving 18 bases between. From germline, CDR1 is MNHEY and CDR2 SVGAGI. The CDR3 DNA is TGTGCCAGCAGTTCCTTAGGCGGGGGCGTAAACACCTTC. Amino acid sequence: CASSSLGGGVNTF.

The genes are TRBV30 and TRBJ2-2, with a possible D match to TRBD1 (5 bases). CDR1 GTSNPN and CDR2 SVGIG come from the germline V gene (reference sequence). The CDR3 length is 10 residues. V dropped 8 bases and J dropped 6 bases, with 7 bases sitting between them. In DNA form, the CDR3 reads TGTGCCGAAGGGGCCGGGGAGCTGTTTTTT. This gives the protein CAEGAGELFF.

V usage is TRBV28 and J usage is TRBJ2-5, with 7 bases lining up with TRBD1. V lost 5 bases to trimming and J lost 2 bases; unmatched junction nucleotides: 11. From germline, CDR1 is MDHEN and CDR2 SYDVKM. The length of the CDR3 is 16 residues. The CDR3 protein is CASSPTLDRRQETQYF. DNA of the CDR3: TGTGCCAGCAGTCCCACCTTGGACAGGCGTCAAGAGACCCAGTACTTC.

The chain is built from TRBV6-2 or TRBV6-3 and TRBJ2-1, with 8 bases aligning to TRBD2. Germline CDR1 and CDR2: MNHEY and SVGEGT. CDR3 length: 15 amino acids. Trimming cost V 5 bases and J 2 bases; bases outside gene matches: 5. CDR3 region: CASSSGRGAYNEQFF. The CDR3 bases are TGTGCCAGCAGTAGCGGGAGAGGGGCCTACAATGAGCAGTTCTTC.

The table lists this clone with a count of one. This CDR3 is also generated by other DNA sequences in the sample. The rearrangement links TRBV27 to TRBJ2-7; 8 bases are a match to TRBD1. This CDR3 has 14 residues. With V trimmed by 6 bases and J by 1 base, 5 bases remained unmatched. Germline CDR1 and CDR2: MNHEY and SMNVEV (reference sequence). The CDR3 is CASRGQGSSYEQYF. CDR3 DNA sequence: TGTGCCAGCAGAGGACAGGGAAGTTCCTACGAGCAGTACTTC.

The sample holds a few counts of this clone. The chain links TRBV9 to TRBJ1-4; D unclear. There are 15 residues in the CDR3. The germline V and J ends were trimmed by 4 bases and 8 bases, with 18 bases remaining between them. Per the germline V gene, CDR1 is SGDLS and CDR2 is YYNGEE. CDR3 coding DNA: TGTGCCAGCAGCCCCCAGGAGGGAGGAAGGGAAAAACTGTTTTTT. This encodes CASSPQEGGREKLFF.

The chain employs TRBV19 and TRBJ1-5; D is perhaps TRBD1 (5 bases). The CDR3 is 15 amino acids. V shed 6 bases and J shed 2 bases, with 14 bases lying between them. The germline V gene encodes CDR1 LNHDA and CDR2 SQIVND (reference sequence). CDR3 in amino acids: CASSLGGGGNQPQHF. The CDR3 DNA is TGTGCCAGTAGCCTCGGCGGGGGAGGCAATCAGCCCCAGCATTTT.

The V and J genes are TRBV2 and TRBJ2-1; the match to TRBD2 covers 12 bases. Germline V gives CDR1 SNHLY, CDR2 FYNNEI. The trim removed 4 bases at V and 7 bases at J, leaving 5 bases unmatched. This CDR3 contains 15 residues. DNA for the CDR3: TGTGCCAGCAGTGCCGGGACTAGCGGGCTGAATGAGCAGTTCTTC. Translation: CASSAGTSGLNEQFF.

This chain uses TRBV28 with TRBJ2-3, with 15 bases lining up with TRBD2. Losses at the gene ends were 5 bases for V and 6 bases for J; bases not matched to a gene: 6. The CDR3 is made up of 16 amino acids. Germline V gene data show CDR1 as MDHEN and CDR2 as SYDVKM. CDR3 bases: TGTGCCAGCAGTGAGGGACTAGCGGGAGGAAGGGATACGCAGTATTTT. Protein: CASSEGLAGGRDTQYF.

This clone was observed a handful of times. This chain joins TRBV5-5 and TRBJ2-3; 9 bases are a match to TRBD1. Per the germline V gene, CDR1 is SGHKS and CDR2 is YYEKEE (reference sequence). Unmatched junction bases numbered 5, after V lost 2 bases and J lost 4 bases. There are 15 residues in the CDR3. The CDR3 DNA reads TGTGCCAGCAGCTTTTTACAGGGGGCTCCAGATACGCAGTATTTT. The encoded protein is CASSFLQGAPDTQYF.

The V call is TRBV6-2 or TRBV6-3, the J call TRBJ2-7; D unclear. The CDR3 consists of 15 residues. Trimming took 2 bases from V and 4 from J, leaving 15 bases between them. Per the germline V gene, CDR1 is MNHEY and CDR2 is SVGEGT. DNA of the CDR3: TGTGCCAGCAGTTACCCTTGGAGAGACGGGTACGAGCAGTACTTC. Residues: CASSYPWRDGYEQYF.

As DNA, the CDR3 is TGTGCCAGCAGTGAAGTTGGGGGGACTAGCGGGAGCTATGAGCAGTTCTTC. The encoded protein is CASSEVGGTSGSYEQFF. The rearrangement uses TRBV6-1 and TRBJ2-1; TRBD2 aligns across 14 bases. The CDR3 spans 17 residues. V was clipped by 1 base and J by 8 bases; unmatched bases: 7. In germline, CDR1 is MNHNS, CDR2 SASEGT.

This chain's CDR3 is CASSQDTPPPPGAYTF. CDR3 in DNA: TGCGCCAGCAGCCAAGATACCCCACCCCCCCCAGGGGCCTACACCTTC. V usage is TRBV4-3 and J usage is TRBJ1-2; D is possibly TRBD1 (6 bases). The CDR3 is 16 amino acids. Trimming took off 0 bases at V and 10 bases at J, with 21 bases between the two ends. The germline gives CDR1 LGHNA, CDR2 YSLEER.

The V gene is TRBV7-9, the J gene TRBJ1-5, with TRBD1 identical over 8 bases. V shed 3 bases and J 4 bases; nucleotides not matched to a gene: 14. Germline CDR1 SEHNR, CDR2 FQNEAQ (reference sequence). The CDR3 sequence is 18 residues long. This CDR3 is CASSLGQGAQVGNQPQHF. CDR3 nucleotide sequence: TGTGCCAGCAGCTTGGGGCAGGGGGCCCAGGTAGGAAATCAGCCCCAGCATTTT.

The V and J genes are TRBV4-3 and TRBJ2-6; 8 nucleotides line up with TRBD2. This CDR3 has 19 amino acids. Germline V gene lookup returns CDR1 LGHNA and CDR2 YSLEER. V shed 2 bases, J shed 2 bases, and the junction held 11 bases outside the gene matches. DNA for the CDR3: TGCGCCAGCAGCCAACCCCAGGGGACTAGTCGGGCTGGGGCCAACGTCCTGACTTTC. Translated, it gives CASSQPQGTSRAGANVLTF.

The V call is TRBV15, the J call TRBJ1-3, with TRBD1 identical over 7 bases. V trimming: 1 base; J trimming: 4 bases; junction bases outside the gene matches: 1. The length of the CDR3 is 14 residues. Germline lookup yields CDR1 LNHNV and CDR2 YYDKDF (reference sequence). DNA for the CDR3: TGTGCCACCAGCAGAGGGGGACAGGGAAACACCATATATTTT. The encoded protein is CATSRGGQGNTIYF.

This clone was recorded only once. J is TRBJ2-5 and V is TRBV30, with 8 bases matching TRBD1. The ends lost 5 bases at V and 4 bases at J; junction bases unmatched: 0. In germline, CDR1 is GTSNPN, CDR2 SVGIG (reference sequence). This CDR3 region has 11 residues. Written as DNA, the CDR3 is TGTGCCTGGGGGACAGGAGAGACCCAGTACTTC. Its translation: CAWGTGETQYF.

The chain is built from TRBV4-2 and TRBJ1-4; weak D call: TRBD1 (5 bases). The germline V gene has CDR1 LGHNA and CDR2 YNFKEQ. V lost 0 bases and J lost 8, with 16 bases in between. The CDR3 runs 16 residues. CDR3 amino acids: CASSQDLAREGEKLFF. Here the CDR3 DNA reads TGTGCCAGCAGCCAAGATTTGGCCAGGGAGGGGGAAAAACTGTTTTTT.

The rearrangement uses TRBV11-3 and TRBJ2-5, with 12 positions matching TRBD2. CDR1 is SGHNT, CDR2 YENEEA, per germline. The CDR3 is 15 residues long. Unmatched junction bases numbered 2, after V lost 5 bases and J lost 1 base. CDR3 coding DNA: TGTGCCAGCAGCGCGACTAGCGGGAGCCAAGAGACCCAGTACTTC. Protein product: CASSATSGSQETQYF. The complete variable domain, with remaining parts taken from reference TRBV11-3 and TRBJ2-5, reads EAGVVQSPRYKIIEKKQPVAFWCNPISGHNTLYWYLQNLGQGPELLIRYENEEAVDDSQLPKDRFSAERLKGVDSTLKIQPAELGDSAVYLCASSATSGSQETQYFGPGTRLLVL.

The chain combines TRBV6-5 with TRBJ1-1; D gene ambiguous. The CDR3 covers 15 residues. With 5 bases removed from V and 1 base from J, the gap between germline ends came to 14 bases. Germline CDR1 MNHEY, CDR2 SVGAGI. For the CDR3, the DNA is TGTGCCAGCAGTCGCCAAAGGAGCGGGAACACTGAAGCTTTCTTT. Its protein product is CASSRQRSGNTEAFF.